This entry lists 30 T cell receptor beta chains sequenced from one sample in a study of regulatory T cells in long-lasting Graves disease. Time point here: newly diagnosed GD, antithyroid drugs for less than 3 months. PBMC-derived RNA was used for the TCR library. According to the study, TCR beta libraries were built with iRepertoire HTBI primers and CDR3-region Arm-PCR. TCRdb fed the multiplex PCR reads into MiXCR, producing one record per CDR3 protein. This sample has about 530,000 distinct CDR3 sequences, with more than 15% found just once. These data were likewise used in another study, on T cells in Graves' hyperthyroidism and ophthalmopathy.

Here the sequenced sample was peripheral blood mononuclear cells (PBMCs), taken at new diagnosis, from a patient treated with antithyroid drugs. The receptors were gathered from a woman aged 35-65 years with Graves disease.

This clonotype was counted only a few times. The chain is built from TRBV9 and TRBJ1-1, with D unclear. The CDR3 contains 14 residues. Germline V gene sequence: CDR1 SGDLS, CDR2 YYNGEE. Trimming took off 0 bases at V and 0 bases at J, with 6 bases between the two ends. The CDR3, as DNA: TGTGCCAGCAGCGTAGGTCCAGTGAACACTGAAGCTTTCTTT. This translates into CASSVGPVNTEAFF.

This clonotype has at least ten counts. The rearrangement uses TRBV11-2 and TRBJ2-7; tentatively, D is TRBD2 (6 bases). The CDR3 spans 17 residues. In germline, CDR1 is SGHAT, CDR2 FQNNGV. The germline V and J ends were trimmed by 5 bases and 6 bases, with 26 bases remaining between them. In DNA, the CDR3 is TGTGCCAGCAGCCCAAGGAGGGCCTCCTTAGGGCTGATCGAGCAGTACTTC. This translates into CASSPRRASLGLIEQYF. Based on the CDR3 plus reference TRBV11-2 and TRBJ2-7, the full variable domain is EAGVAQSPRYKIIEKRQSVAFWCNPISGHATLYWYQQILGQGPKLLIQFQNNGVVDDSQLPKDRFSAERLKGVDSTLKIQPAKLEDSAVYLCASSPRRASLGLIEQYFGPGTRLTVT.

Turning to this clonotype: Just one base apart from a much larger clone, this may be a read error. This rearrangement joins TRBV2 to TRBJ2-1; 10 positions match TRBD1. TRBJ2-7 explains the end of the DNA better; the J call may be wrong. The V gene's germline CDR1 is SNHLY and CDR2 FYNNEI. CDR3 size: 14 residues. Written as DNA, the CDR3 is TGTGCCAGCAGTGAAGGGACAGGGGGATTTGAGCAGTACTTC. Translation: CASSEGTGGFEQYF.

Concerning this clonotype itself: Just one base apart from a much larger clone, this may be a read error. V and J are TRBV5-1 and TRBJ2-3; D is uncertain. The CDR3 sequence is 15 residues long. The V and J ends lost 4 bases and 1 base respectively, with 13 bases between them. Germline CDR1 is SGHRS and CDR2 is YFSETQ. In nucleotides, the CDR3 is TGCGCCAGCAGCCTCGACACCGTCGGCACAGATACGCAGTATTTT. This codes for CASSLDTVGTDTQYF.

This clonotype was recorded many times. CDR3 nucleotides: TGTGCCAGTTGCCCAGGGGGCCGGATCTATGGCTACACCTTC. Translated, it gives CASCPGGRIYGYTF. This chain connects TRBV27 to TRBJ1-2, with 8 bases lining up with TRBD1. V lost 9 bases to trimming and J lost 4 bases; unmatched junction nucleotides: 10. This CDR3 is 14 amino acids long. Germline CDR1 is MNHEY and CDR2 is SMNVEV (reference sequence).

The chain links TRBV7-9 to TRBJ2-2; a weak D match, TRBD1 (5 bases). V lost 5 bases, J lost 0 bases, and 13 bases lay in between. The germline CDR1 and CDR2 sequences are SEHNR and FQNEAQ (reference sequence). The CDR3 consists of 16 residues. CDR3 amino acids: CASSVTRTPNTGELFF. CDR3 sequence (DNA): TGTGCCAGCAGCGTAACGCGGACACCGAACACCGGGGAGCTGTTTTTT.

This clonotype was seen a few times. J is TRBJ1-1 and V is TRBV25-1; D is unclear. V lost 3 bases and J lost 0, with 11 bases in between. The germline V gene has CDR1 MGHDK and CDR2 SYGVNS. The CDR3 contains 15 residues. Here the CDR3 reads CASSDPGGLNTEAFF. The CDR3 nucleotides read TGTGCCAGCAGTGACCCGGGAGGATTGAACACTGAAGCTTTCTTT.

Concerning this clonotype itself: This sequence may be a read error, since a much larger clone differs from it by one base. The rearrangement links TRBV12-3 or TRBV12-4 to TRBJ1-5; TRBD1 is a possible D gene (6 bases). Deletions cut 8 bases from V and 4 bases from J, with 12 bases between. CDR3 length: 13 residues. The CDR3 DNA reads TGTGCCAGCCGACAGGCCTGGAATCAGCCCCAGCATTTT. It codes for CASRQAWNQPQHF.

This clonotype was picked up many times. The CDR3 DNA reads TGTGCCAGCAGCGTCTCCGGGGCCATCAATGAGCAGTTCTTC. This gives the protein CASSVSGAINEQFF. The chain employs TRBV11-2 and TRBJ2-1; D could derive from TRBD1 or TRBD2 (5 bases each). V lost 5 bases and J lost 6, with 14 bases in between. From germline, CDR1 is SGHAT and CDR2 FQNNGV. This CDR3 is 14 amino acids long.

This clonotype has a count of ten or more. This chain joins TRBV2 and TRBJ2-1; D gene ambiguous. The length of the CDR3 is 14 residues. CDR1 SNHLY and CDR2 FYNNEI come from the germline V gene. The ends were cut back, 2 bases at V and 2 bases at J, with 7 bases in the middle. The CDR3 here is CASSETEAYNEQFF. The CDR3 nucleotides read TGTGCCAGCAGTGAAACAGAGGCCTACAATGAGCAGTTCTTC.

This rearrangement joins TRBV6-1 to TRBJ2-7; the D gene is possibly TRBD2 (5 bases). Germline V gives CDR1 MNHNS, CDR2 SASEGT. The CDR3 covers 12 residues. Between the trimmed V and J ends, which lost 6 bases and 5 bases, there was a span of 11 bases. The CDR3 DNA follows: TGTGCCAGCAGCCTACCTAGCCACGAGCAGTACTTC. Amino acids: CASSLPSHEQYF.

The chain uses TRBV7-9 and TRBJ2-5; 7 bases fit TRBD2. Germline V gives CDR1 SEHNR, CDR2 FQNEAQ (reference sequence). Losses at the gene ends were 0 bases for V and 1 base for J; bases not matched to a gene: 2. The CDR3 sequence is 15 residues long. The CDR3 loop reads CASSLAGTTQETQYF. The CDR3 nucleotides read TGTGCCAGCAGCTTAGCCGGGACTACCCAAGAGACCCAGTACTTC.

Concerning this clonotype: One junction end disagrees with the germline gene, perhaps due to a read error. The chain joins TRBV28 to TRBJ1-1; D is ambiguous. The CDR3 length is 14 residues. The germline gives CDR1 MDHEN, CDR2 SYDVKM. The CDR3 region is CVSSAFPGNTEALF. DNA of the CDR3: TGTGTCAGCAGTGCTTTTCCGGGGAACACTGAAGCTCTCTTT.

In its sample, this clonotype was seen a few times. The rearrangement uses TRBV29-1 and TRBJ2-5; unclear D gene. The CDR3 is 16 residues long. Trimming took off 0 bases at V and 5 bases at J, with 19 bases between the two ends. Germline values: CDR1 SQVTM, CDR2 ANQGSEA. This chain's CDR3 is CSVEDGRQPMLETQYF. CDR3 DNA: TGCAGCGTTGAAGATGGTAGGCAGCCGATGTTGGAGACCCAGTACTTC.

The chain recombines TRBV9 with TRBJ2-5, with D maybe TRBD2 (5 bases). Trimming removed 1 base from V and 7 bases from J, with 14 bases in between. The germline gives CDR1 SGDLS, CDR2 YYNGEE. The CDR3 runs to 14 residues. The CDR3 sequence: CASSVKEREGTQYF. As DNA, the CDR3 is TGTGCCAGCAGCGTAAAGGAGAGGGAAGGGACCCAGTACTTC.

This clonotype was detected only a few times. The chain has TRBV7-9 and TRBJ1-2; D ambiguous. The germline V and J ends were trimmed by 1 base and 4 bases, with 13 bases remaining between them. The CDR3 extends over 15 amino acids. Germline V CDR1 and CDR2: SEHNR, FQNEAQ (reference sequence). In nucleotides, the CDR3 is TGTGCCAGCAGCTTAGATACCCCAGGTTTCTATGGCTACACCTTC. This codes for CASSLDTPGFYGYTF.

The rearrangement joins TRBV7-6 to TRBJ2-3, with 8 positions matching TRBD2. The CDR3 loop spans 17 amino acids. CDR1 is SGHVS, CDR2 FNYEAQ, per germline. Trimming removed 3 bases from V and 2 bases from J; junction bases left unmatched: 10. CDR3 nucleotide sequence: TGTGCCAGCAGCTTGGGGGTCCAGCGGGGGTTCACAGATACGCAGTATTTT. Protein sequence: CASSLGVQRGFTDTQYF. The whole variable domain, filled in from reference TRBV7-6 and TRBJ2-3, reads GAGVSQSPRYKVTKRGQDVALRCDPISGHVSLYWYRQALGQGPEFLTYFNYEAQQDKSGLPNDRFSAERPEGSISTLTIQRTEQRDSAMYRCASSLGVQRGFTDTQYFGPGTRLTVL.

This clonotype was seen a handful of times. V usage is TRBV12-3 or TRBV12-4 and J usage is TRBJ2-4; D not resolved. This CDR3 region has 14 residues. V was trimmed by 2 bases and J by 6 bases, leaving 11 bases between them. The CDR3 sequence is CASSLLRDRNIQYF. DNA of the CDR3: TGTGCCAGCAGTTTATTAAGGGATCGAAACATTCAGTACTTC.

In this sample, this clonotype turned up many times. The chain employs TRBV7-3 and TRBJ2-1, with a tentative D call TRBD2 (6 bases). The length of the CDR3 is 16 residues. Germline loops: CDR1 SGHTA, CDR2 FQGTGA. Trimming cost V 6 bases and J 1 base, with 16 bases left between them. CDR3 in amino acids: CASRIPRGRSYNEQFF. CDR3 nucleotide sequence: TGTGCCAGCAGAATCCCTCGAGGGAGGTCCTACAATGAGCAGTTCTTC.

This clonotype was seen ten or more times. V gene TRBV10-1 combines with J gene TRBJ2-7; D gene ambiguous. Germline CDR1 is WNHNN and CDR2 is SYGVQD (reference sequence). The CDR3 has 12 amino acids. The V end lost 7 bases, the J end lost 0 bases, and 7 bases lay between the germline ends. The CDR3 loop is CASMESSYEQYF. The CDR3 region has the DNA TGCGCCAGCATGGAGAGCTCCTACGAGCAGTACTTC.

There are a few counts of this clonotype. This rearrangement joins TRBV14 to TRBJ1-1; 12 bases map to TRBD1. Trimming removed 1 base from V and 7 bases from J; junction bases left unmatched: 4. Germline lookup yields CDR1 SGHDN and CDR2 FVKESK. The CDR3 extends over 15 amino acids. The CDR3 reads CASSQGGQGASEAFF. CDR3 bases: TGTGCCAGCAGCCAAGGGGGACAGGGGGCGAGTGAAGCTTTCTTT.

This clonotype was seen repeatedly, ten times or more. Compared with germline, one end of the junction differs, possibly owing to a read error. The CDR3 DNA follows: TGTGCCAGCAGCCGACTAGCGGGGGGCCAAGGGACCCAGTACTTC. Its protein is CASSRLAGGQGTQYF. This chain links TRBV12-3 or TRBV12-4 with TRBJ2-5, with 13 bases fitting TRBD2. The CDR3 length is 15 residues.

The table lists this clonotype with many counts. The CDR3 region has the DNA TGTGCCATCAGTGGACAGGGGCCGCCCTACGAGCAGTACTTC. Amino acids: CAISGQGPPYEQYF. The chain combines TRBV10-3 with TRBJ2-7; 8 bases are shared with TRBD1. Germline CDR1 reads ENHRY; CDR2 reads SYGVKD. Losses at the gene ends were 4 bases for V and 2 bases for J; bases not matched to a gene: 4. The CDR3 length is 14 residues.

This clonotype has a count of ten or more. The chain has TRBV10-3 and TRBJ2-3; 7 bases align to TRBD1. Germline V lookup: CDR1 ENHRY, CDR2 SYGVKD. Trimming took 5 bases from V and 0 from J; bases not matched to a gene: 8. The CDR3 has 16 residues. The CDR3: CAISTSLTGSTDTQYF. In DNA form, the CDR3 reads TGTGCCATCAGTACCTCTCTGACAGGGAGCACAGATACGCAGTATTTT.

The chain's CDR3 is CASSLLRGRMNTEAFF. CDR3 DNA: TGTGCCAGCAGTTTATTGAGGGGGCGCATGAACACTGAAGCTTTCTTT. The chain links TRBV28 to TRBJ1-1, with 7 bases identical to TRBD1. The germline V gene encodes CDR1 MDHEN and CDR2 SYDVKM. The CDR3 loop spans 16 amino acids. Trimming took 1 base from V and 0 from J; bases not matched to a gene: 5.

On this clonotype: This clone may be a read error of a much larger clone one base away. The J gene is TRBJ2-1, the V gene TRBV15; 8 nucleotides match TRBD1. The CDR3 is made up of 16 amino acids. Per germline, CDR1 LNHNV and CDR2 YYDKDF (reference sequence). The CDR3 coding sequence is TGTGCCGCCAGCAGAGTTGGGACAGGCTCCTACAATGAGCAGTTCTTC. It translates to CAASRVGTGSYNEQFF. Filled out from reference TRBV15 and TRBJ2-1, the complete variable domain reads DAMVIQNPRYQVTQFGKPVTLSCSQTLNHNVMYWYQQKSSQAPKLLFHYYDKDFNNEADTPDNFQSRRPNTSFCFLDIRSPGLGDTAMYLCAASRVGTGSYNEQFFGPGTRLTVL.

V and J are TRBV30 and TRBJ2-1; the match to TRBD1 covers 12 bases. The DNA end is more similar to TRBJ2-5, so the J call may be wrong. Germline V gene sequence: CDR1 GTSNPN, CDR2 SVGIG (reference sequence). CDR3 length equals 15 residues. The CDR3 DNA sequence: TGTGCCTGGAGCGAGGGACAGGGGGCAGGCGAGACCCAGTACTTC. Protein: CAWSEGQGAGETQYF.

This clonotype was detected a few times. V usage is TRBV19 and J usage is TRBJ2-1, with TRBD1 matching over 7 bases. V shed 3 bases and J 0 bases; nucleotides not matched to a gene: 2. This CDR3 is built from 15 residues. Germline V lookup: CDR1 LNHDA, CDR2 SQIVND (reference sequence). The CDR3 spells CASSMGQSSYNEQFF. The DNA for the CDR3 is TGTGCCAGTAGTATGGGACAGAGCTCCTACAATGAGCAGTTCTTC.

There are many counts of this clonotype. The rearrangement uses TRBV5-6 and TRBJ1-5, with D perhaps TRBD1 (5 bases). The CDR3 runs to 15 residues. V lost 4 bases to trimming and J lost 5 bases, with 16 bases between them. CDR1 and CDR2 (germline): SGHDT, YYEEEE. CDR3 bases: TGTGCCAGCAGCCCGCGCCGGGGGGGAGATCAGCCCCAGCATTTT. It specifies CASSPRRGGDQPQHF.

The J gene is TRBJ2-1, the V gene TRBV10-1; D is uncertain. This CDR3 is built from 12 residues. The germline V gene encodes CDR1 WNHNN and CDR2 SYGVQD (reference sequence). Trimming shortened V by 4 bases and J by 9 bases, and 10 bases separated the two germline ends. CDR3 DNA: TGCGCCAGCAGTGCCCTAATTGGTGAGCAGTTCTTC. Translated: CASSALIGEQFF.